This T cell receptor (beta chain) was documented in a study of blood T cell repertoires in COVID-19. Sequencing used immunoSEQ multiplex PCR; TCRdb keeps in-frame clones, though not all of them. The sample yields 270,000 or so clones, about 91% seen once. Participants were aged about 18 to 90 years, lived in around 25 US areas, and enrolled virtually. Trimming at V came to 7 bases and at J to 9 bases, leaving 13 bases not matched to a gene. Germline CDR1 reads MNHEY; CDR2 reads SMNVEV (reference sequence). The CDR3 loop spans 14 amino acids. Sequenced material: PBMCs or T cells enriched from blood (not recorded which). The sequence was collected from a man aged 35-49 years who had been exposed to COVID-19. This sequence joins TRBV27 and TRBJ2-7; 9 bases fit TRBD1. CDR3 DNA: TGTGCCAGCATGACCCGGGACAGGGTGCCCGTGCAGTACTTC. Translating it yields CASMTRDRVPVQYF.